A single sample gave rise to the 32 T cell receptor beta chains below, sequenced in a study of tumor-infiltrating lymphocytes in primary liver carcinoma. Without any cell sorting, about 18-31 mg of bulk tissue yielded co-extracted RNA and DNA. With a constant-region primer, TCR beta cDNA was made from 500 ng of total RNA. TCR beta libraries came from three nested multiplex PCR rounds using slightly modified ARM-PCR. Use of TRBV1-TRBV30 forward primers with a C-beta reverse primer characterized the first two PCR rounds, which lasted about 9 cycles each. In TCRdb, the multiplex PCR reads were re-called with MiXCR into one record per CDR3 protein. The sample carries over 25,000 distinct CDR3 sequences, over 65% recorded once. The sequenced sample consisted of liver tumor tissue from sampling region 3. Documented subset: tumor region T3, left-lateral pole. Receptors were obtained from a man aged 35 to 55 with primary liver carcinoma and hepatitis B virus infection.

Regarding this clonotype: The CDR3 carries no conserved terminal phenylalanine or tryptophan, so it likely arises from a read error. The chain uses TRBV11-2 and TRBJ2-2, with a weak D call TRBD2 (6 bases). The CDR3 spans 17 residues. Looked up from germline, CDR1 is SGHAT and CDR2 is FQNNGV. CDR3 amino acids: CARSLALGGAKTGELFY. The DNA for the CDR3 is TGTGCCAGGAGCTTAGCATTAGGAGGGGCGAAGACCGGGGAGCTGTTTTAT.

This chain joins TRBV11-1 and TRBJ2-3; D is perhaps TRBD2 (5 bases). Trimming removed 1 base at V and 12 bases at J, with 20 bases between. Germline V gene sequence: CDR1 SGHAT, CDR2 FQDESV (reference sequence). The length of the CDR3 is 15 residues. The CDR3 DNA follows: TGTGCCAGCAGCTTAGTAGTGGGAGCTTCAGATGCTCAGTATTTT. This sequence encodes CASSLVVGASDAQYF. Full variable domain (rest looked up from reference TRBV11-1 and TRBJ2-3): EAEVAQSPRYKITEKSQAVAFWCDPISGHATLYWYRQILGQGPELLVQFQDESVVDDSQLPKDRFSAERLKGVDSTLKIQPAELGDSAMYLCASSLVVGASDAQYFGPGTRLTVL.

The chain carries TRBV6-6 and TRBJ1-4; D may be TRBD1 (6 bases). There are 14 residues in the CDR3. The germline V gene has CDR1 MNHNY and CDR2 SVGAGI (reference sequence). The CDR3 DNA reads TGTGTCAACAGTGCCGGGACATTTAATGAAAAACTGTTTTTT. Translated: CVNSAGTFNEKLFF.

The J gene is TRBJ2-3, the V gene TRBV4-2, with D perhaps matching TRBD1 or TRBD2 (5 bases each). The germline V gene encodes CDR1 LGHNA and CDR2 YNFKEQ. The CDR3 is made up of 15 amino acids. V was pared by 11 bases and J by 3 bases, with 21 bases between. DNA for the CDR3: TGTGCCGACAGCCAGGAGAAGGGAGTGACAGATACGCAGTATTTT. It encodes CADSQEKGVTDTQYF.

The count of this clonotype is one. Since no conserved phenylalanine or tryptophan closes the CDR3, a read error is the likely cause. This sequence joins TRBV12-3 or TRBV12-4 and TRBJ2-7; no definite D call. The CDR3 loop spans 14 amino acids. The V end was cut by 5 bases, the J end by 2 bases, with 13 bases between. CDR3 bases: TGTGCCAGCAGTGGCCCCCCACGGCCCTACGAGCAGTACCTC. Protein product: CASSGPPRPYEQYL.

With regard to this clonotype: A read error may produce the germline difference seen at one junction end. V is TRBV6-6 and J is TRBJ1-1; D ambiguous. This CDR3 has 14 residues. The germline CDR1 and CDR2 sequences are MNHNY and SVGAGI (reference sequence). The CDR3 DNA reads as TGTGCCAGCAGGTTTTTTCGGCAAAGGACTGGAGCTCACTTT. Translation: CASRFFRQRTGAHF.

Comments on this clonotype: Compared with germline, one end of the junction differs, possibly owing to a read error. The J gene is TRBJ2-1, the V gene TRBV6-2 or TRBV6-3; possibly TRBD2 for D (6 bases). Germline CDR1 and CDR2: MNHEY and SVGEGT. The length of the CDR3 is 12 residues. In nucleotides, the CDR3 is TGTGCCAGCCGGGAGCGATACAACGAGCAGTTCTTC. This sequence encodes CASRERYNEQFF.

Regarding this clonotype: A much larger clone lies one base from this, so it may be a read error. The rearrangement links TRBV28 to TRBJ2-5; D perhaps matches TRBD1 (5 bases). Trimming took 5 bases from V and 5 from J, leaving 18 bases between them. The CDR3 contains 15 residues. From germline, CDR1 is MDHEN and CDR2 SYDVKM. In DNA form, the CDR3 reads TGTGCCAGCAGTATCTACAGGAGCCGACGGGAGACCCAGTACTTC. Its protein is CASSIYRSRRETQYF.

Here the CDR3 reads CSVESNMNTEAFF. For the CDR3, the DNA is TGCAGCGTTGAATCCAACATGAACACTGAAGCTTTCTTT. This sequence joins TRBV29-1 and TRBJ1-1; D gene unclear. The CDR3 sequence is 13 residues long. The germline gives CDR1 SQVTM, CDR2 ANQGSEA. Trimming stripped 2 bases from V and 0 bases from J, with 7 bases between.

This sequence joins TRBV12-3 or TRBV12-4 and TRBJ1-1; D not certain. The V end lost 3 bases, the J end lost 5 bases, and 10 bases lay between the germline ends. The CDR3 extends over 13 amino acids. In DNA form, the CDR3 reads TGTGCCAGCAGTTTCTATGGGTTAACTGAAGCTTTCTTT. Translating gives CASSFYGLTEAFF.

Comments on this clonotype: A junction boundary mismatches the germline segment, possibly from a read error. This chain uses TRBV5-1 with TRBJ2-5; D could derive from TRBD1 or TRBD2 (5 bases each). From germline, CDR1 is SGHRS and CDR2 YFSETQ. The CDR3 is 15 amino acids. CDR3 loop: CASSTSGPTQETQYF. The CDR3 coding sequence is TGCGCCAGCAGCACCTCGGGACCTACCCAAGAGACTCAGTACTTC.

This chain links TRBV28 with TRBJ1-1; TRBD1 aligns across 8 bases. The CDR3 totals 15 residues. Germline CDR1 is MDHEN and CDR2 is SYDVKM. As DNA, the CDR3 is TGTGCTTGCAGCGACCCCAGGGGGCCCAGCACTGAAGCTTTCTTT. Translating gives CACSDPRGPSTEAFF.

Comments on this clonotype: An end of the junction does not agree with germline; a read error may underlie this. J is TRBJ2-5 and V is TRBV12-3 or TRBV12-4; D is possibly TRBD2 (6 bases). The CDR3 totals 13 residues. CDR3 in DNA: TGTGACAGCACTTTAACGGTTGGGGGGACCCAATACTTC. Amino acid sequence: CDSTLTVGGTQYF.

About this clonotype: Likely a read error: the CDR3 ends without its conserved phenylalanine or tryptophan. CDR3 in amino acids: CASKLGTRNTEAFS. Here the CDR3 DNA reads TGCGCCAGTAAATTAGGGACAAGGAACACTGAAGCTTTCTCT. The chain links TRBV10-2 to TRBJ1-1, with D tentatively TRBD1 (6 bases). The V gene lost 9 bases and the J gene lost 1 base, with 15 bases spanning the gap. This CDR3 is built from 14 residues. CDR1 and CDR2 from the germline V gene are WSHSY and SAAADI.

This clonotype was seen a few times. This chain joins TRBV5-5 and TRBJ2-2; D not resolved. Trimming removed 4 bases at V and 7 bases at J, with 8 bases between. CDR1 is SGHKS, CDR2 YYEKEE, per germline (reference sequence). This CDR3 has 12 residues. This chain's CDR3 is CASSLSIGELFF. CDR3 sequence (DNA): TGTGCCAGCAGCCTGTCCATCGGGGAGCTGTTTTTT.

Regarding this clonotype: At one boundary the junction diverges from the germline segment, which might be a read error. CDR3 region: CAIRERDDTRELFF. DNA for the CDR3: TGTGCCATTAGGGAGCGTGACGACACCCGGGAGCTGTTTTTC. The rearrangement links TRBV10-3 to TRBJ2-2; D is perhaps TRBD2 (6 bases). CDR3 size: 14 residues. CDR1 ENHRY and CDR2 SYGVKD come from the germline V gene.

V usage is TRBV10-3 and J usage is TRBJ2-7, with a weak D call TRBD2 (5 bases). Germline V gene data show CDR1 as ENHRY and CDR2 as SYGVKD. The CDR3 totals 15 residues. The DNA of the CDR3 is TGTGTCTTCAGTGAGATCAGGTTAAGGACTTACGAGCAGTACTTC. Translated, it gives CVFSEIRLRTYEQYF.

Turning to this clonotype: The conserved final phenylalanine or tryptophan is absent from the CDR3, which likely points to a read error. The chain uses TRBV12-3 or TRBV12-4 and TRBJ2-7, with 8 positions matching TRBD1. The CDR3 length is 15 residues. V lost 9 bases and J lost 1; bases outside the gene matches: 11. CDR3 sequence: CASSMGTGGSYEQYS. Written as DNA, the CDR3 is TGTGCCAGTAGTATGGGAACAGGGGGGTCCTACGAGCAGTACTCC.

Of note for this clonotype: A junction end diverges from the germline sequence, so it may reflect a read error. The chain recombines TRBV28 with TRBJ2-1, with 8 bases fitting TRBD1. Germline V gene lookup returns CDR1 MDHEN and CDR2 SYDVKM. This CDR3 is 15 amino acids long. The CDR3 bases are TGTGTCAGCAGTATATTGGGACAGGATCGCAGTGAGCAGTTCTTC. Translation gives CVSSILGQDRSEQFF. The entire variable domain, with the rest obtained from reference TRBV28 and TRBJ2-1, is as follows: DVKVTQSSRYLVKRTGEKVFLECVQDMDHENMFWYRQDPGLGLRLIYFSYDVKMKEKGDIPEGYSVSREKKERFSLILESASTNQTSMYLCVSSILGQDRSEQFFGPGTRLTVL.

As to this clonotype: This may stem from a read error, because a much larger clone lies one nucleotide away. The V call is TRBV9, the J call TRBJ2-4; TRBD1 matches at 8 bases. J was trimmed by 7 bases and V by 4 bases; bases with no gene match: 4. The CDR3 totals 13 residues. Germline loops: CDR1 SGDLS, CDR2 YYNGEE. CDR3 residues: CASSPRQGNIQYF. DNA of the CDR3: TGTGCCAGCAGCCCGAGACAGGGGAACATTCAGTACTTC.

This clonotype was recorded a few times. An end of the junction does not agree with germline; a read error may underlie this. The V call is TRBV4-2, the J call TRBJ1-2; D is unclear. This CDR3 is built from 14 residues. Germline V CDR1 and CDR2: LGHNA, YNFKEQ. The CDR3 loop reads CASNQVSGLDGYTF. CDR3 in DNA: TGTGCCAGCAACCAAGTTTCCGGGTTGGATGGCTACACATTC.

The V gene is TRBV12-3 or TRBV12-4, the J gene TRBJ2-7; no firm D call. V was trimmed by 9 bases and J by 4 bases, leaving 16 bases between them. The CDR3 is 13 residues long. This chain's CDR3 is CARSPRLTYEQYF. In DNA form, the CDR3 reads TGTGCCAGGAGTCCTCGACTCACATACGAGCAGTACTTC.

A remark on this clonotype: An end of the junction differs from the germline gene, which may be a read error. V usage is TRBV11-2 and J usage is TRBJ2-5; TRBD2 matches at 8 bases. The CDR3 is 16 residues long. The V gene's germline CDR1 is SGHAT and CDR2 FQNNGV. The CDR3 reads CASSQTSGGRKETQYF. CDR3 bases: TGTGCTAGCAGCCAAACTTCTGGCGGGAGGAAAGAGACCCAGTACTTT.

The chain combines TRBV11-2 with TRBJ2-1; unclear D gene. The CDR3 has 12 residues. Germline V gene data show CDR1 as SGHAT and CDR2 as FQNNGV. The CDR3 is CVNSPARNEQFF. The CDR3 DNA reads TGTGTCAACAGCCCAGCGCGCAATGAGCAGTTCTTC.

A remark on this clonotype: One end of the junction is discordant with germline, which a read error may explain. The J gene is TRBJ2-3, the V gene TRBV5-6; a possible D gene is TRBD1 (6 bases). Germline V CDR1 and CDR2: SGHDT, YYEEEE. The CDR3 runs 18 residues. The CDR3: CASSTMSRQGSLTDMQYF. CDR3 sequence (DNA): TGTGCCAGCAGCACCATGTCGAGGCAGGGGTCGTTAACAGATATGCAGTATTTT.

The rearrangement joins TRBV11-2 to TRBJ2-2; tentative D call: TRBD2 (7 bases). CDR3 length equals 17 residues. Trimming removed 1 base from V and 14 bases from J, with 26 bases in between. Germline V gene lookup returns CDR1 SGHAT and CDR2 FQNNGV. The CDR3 DNA sequence: TGTGCCAGCAGCTTAGTATTAGGGGGGGCGAACACCGAGGAACTGTTTTTT. Its translation is CASSLVLGGANTEELFF.

V is TRBV12-3 or TRBV12-4 and J is TRBJ2-7; TRBD1 agrees at 11 bases. The CDR3 sequence is 15 residues long. V was clipped by 9 bases and J by 4 bases; unmatched bases: 11. The CDR3 region is CASSIGQGAKYEQYF. The CDR3 DNA follows: TGTGCCAGTAGTATAGGACAGGGGGCCAAGTACGAGCAGTACTTC.

A note on this clonotype: One end of the junction does not line up with germline, which may come from a read error. The V call is TRBV10-3, the J call TRBJ2-7, with a tentative D call TRBD2 (5 bases). The germline CDR1 and CDR2 sequences are ENHRY and SYGVKD. The CDR3 runs 15 residues. CDR3 protein: CAITEIRLRTHEQYF. The CDR3 DNA reads as TGTGCCATCACTGAGATCAGGTTAAGGACTCACGAGCAGTACTTC.

This rearrangement joins TRBV2 to TRBJ2-1, with 8 nucleotides matching TRBD1. CDR1 and CDR2 from the germline V gene are SNHLY and FYNNEI. V lost 11 bases and J lost 8; bases outside the gene matches: 8. The CDR3 spans 12 residues. CDR3 bases: TGTGCCGTTTCGACAGGGGAGGATGAGCAGTTCTTC. This translates into CAVSTGEDEQFF.

The rearrangement uses TRBV10-3 and TRBJ2-7; TRBD2 aligns across 16 bases. The CDR3 has 19 residues. Germline V lookup: CDR1 ENHRY, CDR2 SYGVKD. CDR3 sequence: CAITKRSGLAGGFSCEQYV. CDR3 in DNA: TGTGCCATCACTAAACGATCGGGACTAGCGGGAGGGTTCTCCTGCGAGCAGTACGTC.

In regard to this clonotype: A much larger clone lies one base from this, so it may be a read error. The CDR3 carries no conserved terminal phenylalanine or tryptophan, so it likely arises from a read error. The rearrangement joins TRBV30 to TRBJ1-5; D unresolved. The CDR3 is 13 amino acids. Germline V gene sequence: CDR1 GTSNPN, CDR2 SVGIG (reference sequence). V dropped 5 bases and J dropped 6 bases, with 14 bases sitting between them. Here the CDR3 reads CAWGLKGSQPQHY. The DNA for the CDR3 is TGTGCCTGGGGCCTAAAAGGCAGTCAGCCCCAGCATTAT.

This clonotype has just a few counts. The CDR3 ends on some other residue instead of the conserved phenylalanine or tryptophan, so this is likely a read error. The rearrangement joins TRBV28 to TRBJ2-3, with 13 positions matching TRBD2. CDR3 length equals 15 residues. Germline CDR1 MDHEN, CDR2 SYDVKM. In DNA, the CDR3 is TGTGCCAGCGGTTTGGCGGGACTAGCGGGGGATACGCAGTATCTT. It encodes CASGLAGLAGDTQYL.